The subject of this entry is one TCR beta chain. This sample was included in a study of blood T cell repertoires in COVID-19. Across the study: From T cells, B-cell-depleted T cells, or PBMCs came the material, which was cDNA or gDNA.

J gave up 7 bases and V 2 bases, and 5 bases lay outside the gene matches. This CDR3 has 15 amino acids. CDR1 is SNHLY, CDR2 FYNNEI, per germline. Clones were read by immunoSEQ multiplex PCR, and TCRdb kept only the in-frame ones, dropping some. The sample includes about 150,000 clones, around nine tenths of them seen just once. This chain joins TRBV2 and TRBJ1-6, with TRBD1 matching 7 bases. The receptor was isolated from a man aged 55 to 70 with active or convalescent COVID-19. Sequenced material: peripheral blood. The CDR3 sequence: CASSELGQMNSPLHF. As DNA, the CDR3 is TGTGCCAGCAGTGAATTGGGACAGATGAATTCACCCCTCCACTTT. The entire variable domain, with the rest obtained from reference TRBV2 and TRBJ1-6, is as follows: EPEVTQTPSHQVTQMGQEVILRCVPISNHLYFYWYRQILGQKVEFLVSFYNNEISEKSEIFDDQFSVERPDGSNFTLKIRSTKLEDSAMYFCASSELGQMNSPLHFGNGTRLTVT.